The clone carrying this T cell receptor (beta chain) was found a few times. This sample stems from a study of patients and donors after allogeneic stem cell transplantation. In germline, CDR1 is SGHVS, CDR2 FQNEAQ. The V end lost 4 bases, the J end lost 5 bases, and 14 bases lay between the germline ends. The CDR3 loop spans 14 amino acids. TCRdb passed the RT-PCR reads through MiXCR, listing each CDR3 protein once. The sample has approximately 57,000 distinct CDR3 sequences; 10% to 15% are singletons. The receptor was isolated from a human donor who was either an allogeneic HSCT recipient or a stem cell or donor lymphocyte infusion donor (not recorded which). It is not recorded whose cells these are; they may come from a transplant donor. Material: blood, either unsorted or a sorted T cell fraction (not recorded which). The gene calls are TRBV7-8 and TRBJ2-5; D is perhaps TRBD2 (6 bases). This CDR3 is CASSWAGGSETQYF. As DNA, the CDR3 is TGTGCCAGCAGCTGGGCCGGGGGTTCTGAGACCCAGTACTTC.